This record concerns one TCR beta chain sequence. No antigen is known for it. CDR3 length: 15 amino acids. Germline V gives CDR1 DFQATT, CDR2 SNEGSKA (reference sequence). V lost 3 bases and J lost 6; bases outside the gene matches: 8. The data are from a study of T cell repertoires in cytomegalovirus infection. Study background: Both a matching HLA type and CMV infection were indicated by public TCR beta signatures.

Via MiXCR, TCRdb re-called the reads, giving one row per CDR3 protein. The data hold around 750,000 distinct CDR3 sequences, with approximately 32% observed a single time. Sequencing was performed on cultured CD8+ T cells from PBMCs, taken from culture after CMV antigen stimulation. The chain joins TRBV20-1 to TRBJ2-3; 11 bases match TRBD2. This receptor was obtained from a human donor in good health (CMV status not recorded). Some clones in this sample may be carry-over from other donors' samples. CDR3 nucleotides: TGCAGTGCTAGGGGGACTAGCGGTCGAAGGGATACGCAGTATTTT. Encoded protein: CSARGTSGRRDTQYF.